The sequence of this T cell receptor (beta chain) was determined in a study of blood T cell repertoires in COVID-19. Looking at the study overall: Sources were T cells, B-cell-depleted T cells, or PBMCs; the material itself was cDNA or gDNA.

The assay was immunoSEQ multiplex PCR, and TCRdb's table has in-frame clones only and misses some. This sample carries 65,000 to 90,000 clones, around 80% of them seen once, and the ten largest clones take over 9.5%. Trimming removed 3 bases from V and 5 bases from J, with 13 bases in between. Germline V gives CDR1 LNHDA, CDR2 SQIVND (reference sequence). The CDR3 is 14 residues long. The V call is TRBV19, the J call TRBJ1-2; D is ambiguous. The sequence was obtained from a man aged 55-75 years with acute or convalescent COVID-19. The sample consisted of peripheral blood. CDR3 residues: CASSMGRSVYGYTF. The CDR3 DNA follows: TGTGCCAGTAGTATGGGCAGGTCCGTTTATGGCTACACCTTC.